This record concerns one T cell receptor (beta chain) sequence. Its antigen remains undetermined. A far more abundant clone sits one base away, making this likely a read error. Using the deep immunoSEQ assay, multiplex PCR amplified TCR CDR3 regions from genomic DNA. Genomic DNA extracted from each cell subset was distributed evenly over all wells of several immunoSEQ 96-well plates, and each plate served as one replicate. For sorted subsets, around 0.2 ug of genomic DNA, equivalent to 25,000 to 30,000 T cell genomes, went into each replicate PCR. The purified libraries were quantified using a Qubit 3.0 fluorometer, sized with a Bioanalyzer 2100, and then quantified again using the KAPA Library Quantification kit. A separate single-read 150-cycle Illumina NextSeq 550 flow cell was used to sequence each immunoSEQ 96-well plate. The authors' analysis ran thus. Because the immunoSEQ output held only junctional sequences and lacked quality scores, the filtering could not match the filtering applied to full-length reads. To assign V/J genes and CDR3, sequences were annotated using PyIR, a Python wrapper for IgBLAST v1.9, with IMGT germline references. Reads were removed for weak V/J assignments (E-value above 1e-6), missing CDR3, stop codons, out-of-frame junctions, or ambiguous translated residues. A V3J clonotype was defined by an identical inferred V gene, J gene, and CDR3 amino acid sequence. Percentage overlap between repertoires was computed as shared unique clonotypes divided by the size of the smaller repertoire. Repertoire richness was assessed with RTK rarefaction, the Chao1 estimator, and Recon v2.1 estimates of unobserved clonotypes. OLGA was used to compute generation probabilities for all TCRbeta clonotypes that the gDNA method yielded from a few donors. Drawn from immuneACCESS, this table holds only the in-frame rearrangements with V and J called that TCRdb kept. Clones are partly lost; checked studies trace under half to an unresolved V gene and leave the rest unexplained. V, J and clone size were drawn from that table, and D and trimming were deduced from the DNA. The sample data list 1 million to 1.2 million clones, and around three quarters of these were observed just once. The ten most abundant clones make up 0.7% to 0.95% of the sample.

The data are from a study of shared clonotypes between healthy human individuals (dated by TCRdb to the early 2020s). Regarding the complete study: A few men and a couple of women, aged 18 to 49 years, made up the cohort. For each donor, CD4 naive and CD4 memory were each given three plates, CD8 naive was given two plates, and CD8 memory was given one plate. Blood TCR repertoires of a handful of healthy adults were deeply sequenced to estimate repertoire size and the extent of clonotype sharing between individuals. Libraries were prepared and TCR repertoires were sequenced by different laboratories using diverse techniques, in order to increase sequencing depth and limit assay-specific biases. Per donor, leukapheresis produced somewhere between about 0.85 and 9.5 billion PBMCs. On the study overall, not on this receptor specifically: Higher generation probabilities were observed for clonotypes shared by all four sorted-subset donors than for non-shared clonotypes. Sampling was limited to blood, and TCR repertoires in tissue likely differ from TCR repertoires in blood. Larger estimated clonotype richness was generally found for naive subsets than for memory subsets. Because the study included a small number of donors, the genetic and exposure-history diversity represented was limited. Pairwise subsampling indicated that sequencing depth was expected to affect the degree of clonotype sharing among donors. Across a handful of donors, approximately 4.6% of naive CD4, 3.5% of naive CD8, approximately 2.5% of memory CD4, and approximately 0.4% of memory CD8 clonotypes were shared. Even with the large sequencing depth, rarefaction of the sorted-subset datasets indicated that sequencing was incomplete.

Donors were healthy HIV-negative adults with no recently reported acute infections or vaccinations. Every donor was a Caucasian adult living in Nashville, Tennessee, USA. CD4+ T cells were enriched through magnetic negative selection, after which naive cells were positively selected on CD45RA and the remaining negative fraction served as the memory subset. Blood was collected by leukapheresis, and PBMCs were isolated by Ficoll-Histopaque density gradient centrifugation and then cryopreserved in liquid nitrogen vapor phase. Analytical flow cytometry was used to check the purity and quantity of every magnetically sorted T cell population. Each sorted fraction had its genomic DNA isolated and then quantified by UV absorbance on a Nanodrop 2000c. The junction carries 11 bases between V and J, which are trimmed by 2 bases and 2 bases respectively. CDR1 and CDR2, per the germline V gene (reference sequence), are SGHNT and YYREEE. The CDR3 measures 14 amino acids from cysteine to phenylalanine. Solely the CDR3 DNA is kept, with 42 bases framed from the first base.

The receptor was isolated from a man younger than 35 in good health. Some clones in this sample may be carry-over from other donors' samples. The sample was memory CD4+ T cells from PBMCs. This sample's cell subset or site label indicates: CD45RA-negative fraction. The sequence links TRBV5-4 to TRBJ2-7, with no confident D gene call. The CDR3 in this case is CASSFPDRTYEQYF. The nucleotides read TGTGCCAGCAGCTTCCCAGACCGTACCTACGAGCAGTACTTC.